Shown below are 21 T cell receptor beta chains from a single sample sequenced in a study of blood T cell repertoires in COVID-19. Some clones are missing from TCRdb's copy, which holds only in-frame ones; the method was immunoSEQ multiplex PCR. The sample carries fewer than 300,000 clones, about nine tenths recorded once. Source material: PBMCs or T cells enriched from blood (not recorded which). The receptors stem from a woman in her 30s who had recovered from COVID-19.

The chain carries TRBV28 and TRBJ2-7; D unresolved. V dropped 5 bases and J dropped 2 bases, with 7 bases sitting between them. From germline, CDR1 is MDHEN and CDR2 SYDVKM. The CDR3 contains 12 residues. CDR3 sequence reads: CASSGRPYEQYF. CDR3 DNA: TGTGCCAGCAGTGGCAGGCCCTACGAGCAGTACTTC.

The V and J genes are TRBV7-2 and TRBJ2-5; D ambiguous. CDR1 and CDR2 from the germline V gene are SGHTA and FQGNSA. CDR3 size: 13 residues. Trimming took off 1 base at V and 4 bases at J, with 7 bases between the two ends. The DNA of the CDR3 is TGTGCCAGCAGCTTAGACGGAGCAGAGACCCAGTACTTC. Translated: CASSLDGAETQYF.

The chain's CDR3 is CASRSQGSNEQFF. DNA for the CDR3: TGTGCCAGCAGATCTCAGGGGAGCAATGAGCAGTTCTTC. The chain carries TRBV7-3 and TRBJ2-1, with TRBD1 as a possible D gene (6 bases). From germline, CDR1 is SGHTA and CDR2 FQGTGA. Trimming shortened V by 6 bases and J by 6 bases, and 12 bases separated the two germline ends. This CDR3 comprises 13 residues.

The chain combines TRBV28 with TRBJ1-5; 8 nucleotides match TRBD1. The CDR3 consists of 13 residues. Losses at the gene ends were 7 bases for V and 7 bases for J; bases not matched to a gene: 6. Germline CDR1 is MDHEN and CDR2 is SYDVKM. The CDR3 DNA is TGTGCCAGCATGGACAGGGTCAACCAGCCCCAGCATTTT. This gives the protein CASMDRVNQPQHF.

This clone came up once. The CDR3 DNA sequence: TGTGCCAGCAGTTACGCCCGGGACAGGGGGACCAAAAACATTCAGTACTTC. It specifies CASSYARDRGTKNIQYF. V and J are TRBV6-2 or TRBV6-3 and TRBJ2-4, with 11 bases that match TRBD1. The germline V gene has CDR1 MNHEY and CDR2 SVGEGT. J gave up 2 bases and V 2 bases, and 5 bases lay outside the gene matches. The CDR3 consists of 17 residues.

This clone has more than one count but fewer than ten. The J gene is TRBJ1-4, the V gene TRBV24-1; D possibly corresponds to TRBD1 (6 bases). Germline CDR1 KGHDR, CDR2 SFDVKD. V gave up 3 bases and J gave up 8 bases, with 15 bases separating them. The CDR3 is 15 amino acids. The CDR3, as DNA: TGTGCCACCAGTGATGGGGGGGGGCCAAGCGAAAAACTGTTTTTT. It translates to CATSDGGGPSEKLFF.

This clone turned up a few times. The J gene is TRBJ1-2, the V gene TRBV10-3; possible D gene TRBD1, 5 bases. The CDR3 covers 14 residues. The V gene lost 3 bases and the J gene lost 4 bases, with 12 bases spanning the gap. Germline V gene sequence: CDR1 ENHRY, CDR2 SYGVKD. CDR3 nucleotides: TGTGCCATCAGTGAAGATCAGGGAATCTATGGCTACACCTTC. Translation: CAISEDQGIYGYTF.

This sequence joins TRBV7-3 and TRBJ2-3, with 8 bases identical to TRBD1. This CDR3 spans 14 amino acids. The junction had 4 bases not matched to a gene; V was cut back by 2 bases and J by 6 bases. In germline, CDR1 is SGHTA, CDR2 FQGTGA. This CDR3 is CASSLAGGLDTQYF. The CDR3 nucleotides are TGTGCCAGCAGCTTAGCAGGGGGCTTGGATACGCAGTATTTT.

V is TRBV7-6 and J is TRBJ2-7, with TRBD1 matching 7 bases. CDR3 length: 16 amino acids. The ends lost 1 base at V and 7 bases at J; junction bases unmatched: 13. Germline V CDR1 and CDR2: SGHVS, FNYEAQ. The DNA of the CDR3 is TGTGCCAGCAGCTTAGGGGACAGCACCTTCGAGGAGGAGCAGTACTTC. It specifies CASSLGDSTFEEEQYF.

This chain connects TRBV5-4 to TRBJ1-3; the D gene is possibly TRBD1 (5 bases). Looked up from germline, CDR1 is SGHNT and CDR2 is YYREEE (reference sequence). V lost 0 bases, J lost 2 bases, and 6 bases lay in between. This CDR3 region has 14 residues. CDR3 bases: TGTGCCAGCAGCTTGGGACAGACTGGAAACACCATATATTTT. Its translation: CASSLGQTGNTIYF.

The V call is TRBV7-6, the J call TRBJ1-3; no definite D call. Germline values: CDR1 SGHVS, CDR2 FNYEAQ. This CDR3 comprises 15 residues. V shed 2 bases and J shed 4 bases, with 12 bases lying between them. CDR3 nucleotide sequence: TGTGCCAGCAGCTTAAGCAGCGACTTAGGAAACACCATATATTTT. Translated, it gives CASSLSSDLGNTIYF.

As DNA, the CDR3 is TGTGCCAGTAGCCGGGTGACAGCCCAACCAGCGGGAGGGCCGAGCATTCAGTACTTC. The encoded protein is CASSRVTAQPAGGPSIQYF. The chain couples TRBV19 to TRBJ2-4; 10 positions match TRBD2. V lost 6 bases and J lost 9; bases outside the gene matches: 23. CDR1 is LNHDA and CDR2 is SQIVND in the germline V gene (reference sequence). The CDR3 is 19 amino acids.

J is TRBJ1-1 and V is TRBV6-5, with 9 bases aligning to TRBD1. CDR3 size: 14 residues. Trimming removed 7 bases from V and 3 bases from J; junction bases left unmatched: 6. Germline CDR1 MNHEY, CDR2 SVGAGI. The CDR3 region is CASTQDRGYTEAFF. The DNA of the CDR3 is TGTGCCAGCACCCAAGACAGGGGGTACACTGAAGCTTTCTTT.

This clone is a singleton in its sample. The V and J genes are TRBV7-2 and TRBJ2-5; TRBD2 matches 8 bases. Germline CDR1 reads SGHTA; CDR2 reads FQGNSA. The junction had 12 bases not matched to a gene; V was cut back by 7 bases and J by 2 bases. The CDR3 covers 16 residues. CDR3 loop: CASTKRVTGGQETQYF. The DNA of the CDR3 is TGTGCCAGCACAAAAAGAGTAACGGGGGGGCAAGAGACCCAGTACTTC.

The V gene is TRBV7-9, the J gene TRBJ2-1; D unresolved. The CDR3 runs to 9 residues. V lost 7 bases, J lost 12 bases, and 7 bases lay in between. Germline V gene sequence: CDR1 SEHNR, CDR2 FQNEAQ (reference sequence). The CDR3 region is CASTEMQFF. The CDR3 nucleotides read TGTGCCAGCACAGAGATGCAGTTCTTC. Looking up the rest from reference TRBV7-9 and TRBJ2-1 gives the full variable domain: DTGVSQNPRHKITKRGQNVTFRCDPISEHNRLYWYRQTLGQGPEFLTYFQNEAQLEKSRLLSDRFSAERPKGSFSTLEIQRTEQGDSAMYLCASTEMQFFGPGTRLTVL.

The J gene is TRBJ1-5, the V gene TRBV24-1; 9 bases are a match to TRBD1. The germline V gene has CDR1 KGHDR and CDR2 SFDVKD. With V trimmed by 4 bases and J by 7 bases, 13 bases remained unmatched. The CDR3 consists of 17 residues. The CDR3 sequence: CATSESGTGTFNQPQHF. The CDR3 bases are TGTGCCACCAGTGAATCTGGGACAGGGACATTTAACCAGCCCCAGCATTTT.

The chain has TRBV7-2 and TRBJ1-3; unclear D gene. Germline values: CDR1 SGHTA, CDR2 FQGNSA. The germline V and J ends were trimmed by 4 bases and 0 bases, with 10 bases remaining between them. The CDR3 spans 15 residues. In nucleotides, the CDR3 is TGTGCCAGCAGCTCGGTGATTGGCTCTGGAAACACCATATATTTT. Translated: CASSSVIGSGNTIYF.

The J gene is TRBJ2-7, the V gene TRBV7-9, with D possibly being TRBD2 (5 bases). Germline V lookup: CDR1 SEHNR, CDR2 FQNEAQ (reference sequence). With 4 bases removed from V and 6 bases from J, the gap between germline ends came to 13 bases. This CDR3 region has 13 residues. CDR3 amino acids: CASSSVTRVEQYF. The DNA of the CDR3 is TGTGCCAGCAGCTCAGTCACGCGGGTCGAGCAGTACTTC.

CDR3 DNA: TGTGCCAGCAGTGATTCAATTACAGGGGGCGCGGGCTATGGCTACACCTTC. It codes for CASSDSITGGAGYGYTF. The V call is TRBV6-2 or TRBV6-3, the J call TRBJ1-2; 9 nucleotides agree with TRBD1. Trimming cost V 5 bases and J 4 bases; bases outside gene matches: 14. The CDR3 is 17 amino acids. Germline V CDR1 and CDR2: MNHEY, SVGEGT.

The rearrangement joins TRBV29-1 to TRBJ2-5; 9 bases are shared with TRBD1. This CDR3 region has 15 residues. Germline V gives CDR1 SQVTM, CDR2 ANQGSEA. V shed 6 bases, J shed 5 bases, and the junction held 13 bases outside the gene matches. CDR3 sequence (DNA): TGCAGCGTAGTAAAACAGGGGGCAACGGGGGAGACCCAGTACTTC. It codes for CSVVKQGATGETQYF.

This chain uses TRBV6-5 with TRBJ1-1; D remains unclear. The germline V gene encodes CDR1 MNHEY and CDR2 SVGAGI. The CDR3 loop spans 15 amino acids. The V end lost 0 bases, the J end lost 3 bases, and 11 bases lay between the germline ends. The CDR3 region is CASSYSPAGYTEAFF. CDR3 nucleotides: TGTGCCAGCAGTTACTCCCCAGCGGGCTACACTGAAGCTTTCTTT.